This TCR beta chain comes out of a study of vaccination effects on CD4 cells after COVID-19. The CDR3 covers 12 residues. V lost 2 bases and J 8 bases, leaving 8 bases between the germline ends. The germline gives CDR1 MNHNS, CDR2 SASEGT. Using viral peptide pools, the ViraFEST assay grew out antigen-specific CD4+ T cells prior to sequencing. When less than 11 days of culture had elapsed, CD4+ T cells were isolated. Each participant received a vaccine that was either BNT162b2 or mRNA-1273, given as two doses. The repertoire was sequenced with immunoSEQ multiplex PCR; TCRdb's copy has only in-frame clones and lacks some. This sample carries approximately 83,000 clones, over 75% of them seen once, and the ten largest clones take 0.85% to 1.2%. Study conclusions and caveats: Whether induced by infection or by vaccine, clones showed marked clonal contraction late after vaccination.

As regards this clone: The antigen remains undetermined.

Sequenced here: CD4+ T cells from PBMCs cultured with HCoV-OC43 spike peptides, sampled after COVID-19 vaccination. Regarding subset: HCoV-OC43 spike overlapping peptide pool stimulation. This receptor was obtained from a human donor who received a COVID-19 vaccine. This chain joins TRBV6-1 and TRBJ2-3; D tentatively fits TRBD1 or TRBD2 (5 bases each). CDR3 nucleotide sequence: TGTGCCAGCAGTGAACGAGGGACTACGCAGTATTTT. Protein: CASSERGTTQYF.